Presented here are 17 T cell receptor beta chains from one specimen sequenced in a study of blood T cell repertoires in COVID-19. Clones were read by immunoSEQ multiplex PCR, and TCRdb kept only the in-frame ones, dropping some. Of 150,000 to 200,000 clones in the sample, 70% to 85% were seen once. Sequences were obtained from PBMCs or T cells enriched from blood (not recorded which). These receptor sequences come from a man in his fifties who had recovered from COVID-19.

This clone has more than one count but fewer than ten. J is TRBJ1-6 and V is TRBV6-5; 7 bases match TRBD1. CDR1 and CDR2 from the germline V gene are MNHEY and SVGAGI. After removal of 8 bases from V and 9 bases from J, the junction contained 10 bases not matched to a gene. CDR3 length: 14 residues. CDR3 amino acids: CASGQTGKSSPLHF. The CDR3 DNA follows: TGTGCCAGCGGCCAGACAGGGAAGAGTTCACCCCTCCACTTT.

J is TRBJ2-3 and V is TRBV20-1; 12 bases align to TRBD2. The CDR3 sequence is 15 residues long. V trimming: 3 bases; J trimming: 4 bases; junction bases outside the gene matches: 5. Germline lookup yields CDR1 DFQATT and CDR2 SNEGSKA (reference sequence). The CDR3 sequence: CSASTGTSGSDTQYF. DNA for the CDR3: TGCAGTGCTAGTACCGGGACTAGCGGGTCAGATACGCAGTATTTT.

The V call is TRBV7-8, the J call TRBJ1-5; D is perhaps TRBD1 (6 bases). Germline CDR1 reads SGHVS; CDR2 reads FQNEAQ. The length of the CDR3 is 14 residues. Deletions cut 4 bases from V and 6 bases from J, with 13 bases between. The CDR3 protein is CASSYRTGFQPQHF. In nucleotides, the CDR3 is TGTGCCAGCAGCTACCGTACAGGGTTTCAGCCCCAGCATTTT.

The V and J genes are TRBV7-3 and TRBJ2-1; tentatively, D is TRBD1 (5 bases). The length of the CDR3 is 18 residues. Germline V CDR1 and CDR2: SGHTA, FQGTGA. Trimming cost V 2 bases and J 0 bases, with 17 bases left between them. The CDR3, as DNA: TGTGCCAGCAGCTTACTTGGGCAGGGCGGTGGCTCCTACAATGAGCAGTTCTTC. Its translation: CASSLLGQGGGSYNEQFF.

V usage is TRBV7-2 and J usage is TRBJ1-4, with 7 positions matching TRBD1. Unmatched junction bases numbered 5, after V lost 2 bases and J lost 8 bases. Germline loops: CDR1 SGHTA, CDR2 FQGNSA. The CDR3 contains 14 residues. CDR3 DNA sequence: TGTGCCAGCAGCTTATTGGGACAGAGGGAAAAACTGTTTTTT. Translated, it gives CASSLLGQREKLFF.

This chain uses TRBV5-4 with TRBJ2-3; 7 nucleotides line up with TRBD1. The CDR3 runs to 14 residues. The V and J ends lost 4 bases and 3 bases, in that order; junction bases with no gene match: 5. Germline-derived CDR1 and CDR2 are SGHNT and YYREEE (reference sequence). CDR3 in amino acids: CASSARDRTDTQYF. DNA of the CDR3: TGTGCCAGCAGCGCAAGGGACAGAACAGATACGCAGTATTTT.

CDR3 coding DNA: TGCGCCAGCAGCTTGGACGGTGCGAGCAATCAGCCCCAGCATTTT. Translation gives CASSLDGASNQPQHF. The chain joins TRBV5-1 to TRBJ1-5; no clear D. CDR1 and CDR2 from the germline V gene are SGHRS and YFSETQ. V lost 0 bases, J lost 1 base, and 8 bases lay in between. This CDR3 has 15 residues.

This chain joins TRBV12-3 or TRBV12-4 and TRBJ1-5; no reliable D call. There are 13 residues in the CDR3. The V end was cut by 3 bases, the J end by 4 bases, with 7 bases between. The CDR3 nucleotides are TGTGCCAGCAGTTTCCAGGTTAATCAGCCCCAGCATTTT. Its translation is CASSFQVNQPQHF.

The chain has TRBV24-1 and TRBJ1-1; D call uncertain. The V end was cut by 10 bases, the J end by 2 bases, with 19 bases between. This CDR3 contains 15 residues. Germline CDR1 and CDR2: KGHDR and SFDVKD. CDR3 protein: CATIPGRDRNTEAFF. The DNA of the CDR3 is TGTGCCACTATACCGGGGAGGGATCGTAACACTGAAGCTTTCTTT.

V usage is TRBV7-9 and J usage is TRBJ2-1; the match to TRBD2 covers 9 bases. The trim removed 1 base at V and 2 bases at J, leaving 0 bases unmatched. The CDR3 is 15 amino acids. CDR1 and CDR2 from the germline V gene are SEHNR and FQNEAQ (reference sequence). The CDR3 DNA follows: TGTGCCAGCAGCTTAGGACTAGCGGCCTACAATGAGCAGTTCTTC. It yields the protein CASSLGLAAYNEQFF.

The rearrangement links TRBV6-1 to TRBJ2-3; 11 bases fit TRBD2. The CDR3 consists of 17 residues. V lost 2 bases, J lost 1 base, and 5 bases stayed unmatched. CDR1 and CDR2 (germline): MNHNS, SASEGT. For the CDR3, the DNA is TGTGCCAGCAGTGAACTAGCGGGGGGCGGAGGCACAGATACGCAGTATTTT. It codes for CASSELAGGGGTDTQYF.

The chain employs TRBV11-2 and TRBJ2-7, with TRBD2 identical over 7 bases. With 1 base clipped from V and 3 bases from J, the junction kept 9 bases outside the gene matches. The CDR3 has 16 amino acids. In germline, CDR1 is SGHAT, CDR2 FQNNGV. The CDR3 spells CASSLVLSAGDYEQYF. As DNA, the CDR3 is TGTGCCAGCAGCTTAGTTCTATCGGCGGGGGACTACGAGCAGTACTTC.

The chain has TRBV19 and TRBJ1-5; D is unclear. The CDR3 has 14 amino acids. Trimming cost V 8 bases and J 6 bases, with 17 bases left between them. Per germline, CDR1 LNHDA and CDR2 SQIVND (reference sequence). CDR3 residues: CASGSQVKVQPQHF. The CDR3 coding sequence is TGTGCCAGTGGTTCTCAGGTCAAGGTTCAGCCCCAGCATTTT.

This chain joins TRBV7-9 and TRBJ1-5; D call uncertain. Trimming shortened V by 2 bases and J by 6 bases, and 11 bases separated the two germline ends. The CDR3 consists of 14 residues. The germline V gene encodes CDR1 SEHNR and CDR2 FQNEAQ (reference sequence). The CDR3 region is CASSLLGVPQPQHF. CDR3 bases: TGTGCCAGCAGCTTACTGGGCGTACCTCAGCCCCAGCATTTT. Complete variable domain (other parts from reference TRBV7-9 and TRBJ1-5): DTGVSQNPRHKITKRGQNVTFRCDPISEHNRLYWYRQTLGQGPEFLTYFQNEAQLEKSRLLSDRFSAERPKGSFSTLEIQRTEQGDSAMYLCASSLLGVPQPQHFGDGTRLSIL.

The chain uses TRBV6-5 and TRBJ1-1; D gene ambiguous. The ends were cut back, 5 bases at V and 2 bases at J, with 6 bases in the middle. Germline V gene data show CDR1 as MNHEY and CDR2 as SVGAGI. The CDR3 has 12 residues. The CDR3 coding sequence is TGTGCCAGCAGTCCAACTAACACTGAAGCTTTCTTT. Translating it yields CASSPTNTEAFF.

This rearrangement joins TRBV6-1 to TRBJ1-1, with D unresolved. There are 14 residues in the CDR3. Germline values: CDR1 MNHNS, CDR2 SASEGT. The V end lost 3 bases, the J end lost 1 base, and 9 bases lay between the germline ends. CDR3 protein: CASSERGRNTEAFF. The CDR3 coding sequence is TGTGCCAGCAGTGAGAGAGGGCGGAACACTGAAGCTTTCTTT.

The rearrangement links TRBV3-1 (or the pseudogene TRBV3-2) to TRBJ1-1; 7 bases are shared with TRBD1. V trimming: 7 bases; J trimming: 1 base; junction bases outside the gene matches: 6. The CDR3 runs 14 residues. The germline gives CDR1 LGHDT, CDR2 YNNKEL (reference sequence). CDR3 in amino acids: CASNLHRGNTEAFF. The CDR3, as DNA: TGTGCCAGCAACCTCCACAGGGGGAACACTGAAGCTTTCTTT.